The TCR beta chain described here comes from a study of blood T cell repertoires in COVID-19. The CDR3 length is 17 residues. Trimming left V 2 bases short and J 2 bases short, with 17 bases between. CDR1 is SGHTA, CDR2 FQGNSA, per germline. Assay: immunoSEQ multiplex PCR; the TCRdb copy retains only in-frame clones and omits some. The sample gives approximately 170,000 clones, under 95% of which show up once; roughly a sixth is in the top ten. The receptor was isolated from a man aged 60 to 75 with active or convalescent COVID-19. The chain couples TRBV7-2 to TRBJ2-3, with D perhaps matching TRBD2 (5 bases). Material: peripheral blood. CDR3 nucleotide sequence: TGTGCCAGCAGCTTATTGGCCGCGGGCCCGATCACAGATACGCAGTATTTT. Amino acid sequence: CASSLLAAGPITDTQYF.